The present entry profiles one T cell receptor beta chain with its context. Its specificity is unknown. Unsorted bulk tissue of about 19-33 mg yielded co-extracted RNA and DNA. These data originate in a study of tumor-infiltrating lymphocytes in primary liver carcinoma. Study-level background: Stage T1-T3 N0M0 and a size of roughly 4 to 10 cm characterized the tumors. Productive TCRbeta read counts per sample ran from roughly 3.5 to 7 million and were similar across tissue types. Study-wide results and caveats: Tumors significantly exceeded blood in top-250-clone fraction (p = 0.039). Tumor-adjacent and tumor-blood pairs shared less of their repertoires than tumor region pairs shared.

TCR beta cDNA was reverse-transcribed from about 0.45 ug of total RNA. The reaction used a constant-region primer and ProtoScript II reverse transcriptase. Generation of the TCR beta libraries relied on three nested multiplex PCR rounds using slightly modified ARM-PCR. TCRdb processed the multiplex PCR reads anew with MiXCR; each CDR3 protein has one entry. In the table there are around 88,000 distinct CDR3 sequences, 55% to 75% of which are singletons. This clonotype was sampled from a man aged 40-55 years with primary liver carcinoma and hepatitis B virus infection. Sequencing was performed on tumor-adjacent normal liver tissue.

In DNA form, the CDR3 reads TGTGCCAGCGCGCGCGGGGCCCTAAATGATGAACTGTTTTTT. Its protein is CASARGALNDELFF. The rearrangement links TRBV11-2 to TRBJ1-4; D is possibly TRBD1 (5 bases). V gave up 8 bases and J gave up 12 bases, with 22 bases separating them. The CDR3 totals 14 residues. The germline gives CDR1 SGHAT, CDR2 FQNNGV.